The entry below describes one T cell receptor beta chain. This CDR3 region has 15 residues. V was pared by 5 bases and J by 5 bases, with 3 bases of the junction left unmatched. CDR1 and CDR2 from the germline V gene are KGHSH and LQKENI. This entry comes from a study of blood T cell repertoires in COVID-19. On the study more broadly: The origin of the acute and convalescent COVID-19 samples was the United States, Italy and Spain. The cDNA or gDNA used as material had been derived from T cells, B-cell-depleted T cells, or PBMCs.

Participant ages covered about 18 to 89 years across around 22 US areas. Cohorts were based on clinical histories the participants reported. Clones were read by immunoSEQ multiplex PCR, and TCRdb kept only the in-frame ones, dropping some. The data contain 390,000 or so clones, roughly 80% of them seen just once; the ten biggest clones take up approximately 4.7%. The receptor was derived from a woman aged 50 to 60 who had recovered from COVID-19. The rearrangement links TRBV18 to TRBJ1-6, with TRBD1 matching over 10 bases. Sequencing used PBMCs or T cells enriched from blood (not recorded which). The CDR3 DNA follows: TGTGCCAGCTCAACCGGGACAGGGGATAATTCACCCCTCCACTTT. Protein product: CASSTGTGDNSPLHF. Combining the CDR3 with reference TRBV18 and TRBJ1-6 gives the whole variable domain NAGVMQNPRHLVRRRGQEARLRCSPMKGHSHVYWYRQLPEEGLKFMVYLQKENIIDESGMPKERFSAEFPKEGPSILRIQQVVRGDSAAYFCASSTGTGDNSPLHFGNGTRLTVT.